This record concerns one TCR beta chain sequence. Sample-barcoded 5' priming and a J-beta primer mix drove a second PCR of roughly 6 to 12 cycles. TCRdb re-derived calls from the 5' RACE reads in MiXCR, one entry per CDR3 protein. The table has approximately 1.5 million distinct CDR3 sequences, about 35% seen once. These data originate in a study of blood T cells in healthy people across ages. The CDR3 covers 15 residues. Germline assignment: CDR1 DFQATT and CDR2 SNEGSKA (reference sequence). V lost 2 bases and J 2 bases, leaving 13 bases between the germline ends. The genes are TRBV20-1 and TRBJ1-5; TRBD1 is a possible D gene (5 bases). The source is a woman in her 30s in good health. What was sequenced was blood. The CDR3, as DNA: TGCAGTGCTAGATGGAGGGGAATCGGCAATCAGCCCCAGCATTTT. Its protein is CSARWRGIGNQPQHF.